Following are 12 T cell receptor beta chains from one sample sequenced in a study of control samples from healthy donors and cancer patients. Repertoires were generated with immunoSEQ multiplex PCR, while TCRdb's copy carries only in-frame clones and drops some. Here the sample spans approximately 120,000 clones, more than 75% being singletons. Sequencing was performed on blood. The receptors derive from a man aged 35-49 years in good health.

This clone was detected only once. This chain connects TRBV11-3 to TRBJ2-1, with 12 bases fitting TRBD2. Germline V gene sequence: CDR1 SGHNT, CDR2 YENEEA. Trimming removed 1 base from V and 4 bases from J; junction bases left unmatched: 5. The CDR3 has 17 amino acids. The CDR3 DNA sequence: TGTGCCAGCAGCTTAGTGGTTACTAGCGGGGGGTACAATGAGCAGTTCTTC. Translating it yields CASSLVVTSGGYNEQFF. Full variable domain (outside the CDR3, taken from reference TRBV11-3 and TRBJ2-1): EAGVVQSPRYKIIEKKQPVAFWCNPISGHNTLYWYLQNLGQGPELLIRYENEEAVDDSQLPKDRFSAERLKGVDSTLKIQPAELGDSAVYLCASSLVVTSGGYNEQFFGPGTRLTVL.

This chain links TRBV5-1 with TRBJ2-1, with TRBD2 matching over 13 bases. This CDR3 contains 16 residues. V was clipped by 5 bases and J by 0 bases; unmatched bases: 2. Looked up from germline, CDR1 is SGHRS and CDR2 is YFSETQ. CDR3 sequence (DNA): TGCGCCAGCAGACTAGCGGGGGGGAGCTCCTACAATGAGCAGTTCTTC. It codes for CASRLAGGSSYNEQFF.

V gene TRBV11-2 combines with J gene TRBJ1-2; tentative D call: TRBD1 (5 bases). Germline lookup yields CDR1 SGHAT and CDR2 FQNNGV. The V end lost 5 bases, the J end lost 3 bases, and 25 bases lay between the germline ends. The length of the CDR3 is 18 residues. The chain's CDR3 is CASSAPGGRRGLDYGYTF. In nucleotides, the CDR3 is TGTGCCAGCAGCGCACCGGGAGGGCGTCGGGGACTTGACTATGGCTACACCTTC. The entire variable domain, with the rest obtained from reference TRBV11-2 and TRBJ1-2, is as follows: EAGVAQSPRYKIIEKRQSVAFWCNPISGHATLYWYQQILGQGPKLLIQFQNNGVVDDSQLPKDRFSAERLKGVDSTLKIQPAKLEDSAVYLCASSAPGGRRGLDYGYTFGSGTRLTVV.

This chain joins TRBV2 and TRBJ1-6; 10 nucleotides line up with TRBD1. The V and J ends lost 5 bases and 10 bases, in that order; junction bases with no gene match: 11. Germline CDR1 SNHLY, CDR2 FYNNEI. The CDR3 consists of 16 residues. The CDR3 coding sequence is TGTGCCAGCAGTCGGTCGGGACAGGGGCCGGGGTCACCCCTCCACTTT. Translating it yields CASSRSGQGPGSPLHF.

V gene TRBV13 combines with J gene TRBJ2-2, with TRBD2 matching over 16 bases. This CDR3 region has 20 residues. Germline CDR1 and CDR2: PRHDT and FYEKMQ (reference sequence). Losses at the gene ends were 4 bases for V and 4 bases for J; bases not matched to a gene: 12. Here the CDR3 reads CASSSTGTSGGAWSTGELFF. The CDR3 coding sequence is TGTGCCAGCAGCTCTACCGGGACTAGCGGGGGGGCCTGGAGCACCGGGGAGCTGTTTTTT.

The gene calls are TRBV3-1 (or the pseudogene TRBV3-2) and TRBJ2-7; the match to TRBD1 covers 7 bases. The CDR3 spans 13 residues. V lost 4 bases, J lost 3 bases, and 3 bases stayed unmatched. The germline V gene encodes CDR1 LGHDT and CDR2 YNNKEL (reference sequence). The CDR3 here is CASSRTGVYEQYF. The CDR3 nucleotides read TGTGCCAGCAGCCGAACAGGGGTCTACGAGCAGTACTTC.

The chain employs TRBV19 and TRBJ1-6; no firm D call. This CDR3 region has 17 residues. Per the germline V gene, CDR1 is LNHDA and CDR2 is SQIVND (reference sequence). The V end was cut by 3 bases, the J end by 8 bases, with 20 bases between. The CDR3 coding sequence is TGTGCCAGTAGTATTACGTTGGGCGGAGCCTTCCATTCACCCCTCCACTTT. Translating gives CASSITLGGAFHSPLHF.

The chain employs TRBV7-2 and TRBJ1-4, with D possibly being TRBD1 (6 bases). Trimming shortened V by 5 bases and J by 7 bases, and 14 bases separated the two germline ends. The germline V gene has CDR1 SGHTA and CDR2 FQGNSA. CDR3 size: 14 residues. The CDR3 coding sequence is TGTGCCAGCAGCCCCGGGGCCAGGGGTGAAAAACTGTTTTTT. Translating it yields CASSPGARGEKLFF.

This chain connects TRBV7-2 to TRBJ1-2; D may be TRBD1 (5 bases). CDR3 length: 16 amino acids. Trimming pared 2 bases from V and 4 bases from J, leaving 17 bases between. Germline V gene data show CDR1 as SGHTA and CDR2 as FQGNSA. The CDR3 region has the DNA TGTGCCAGCAGCTTACAGGGAACCCTAACTATCTATGGCTACACCTTC. It specifies CASSLQGTLTIYGYTF.

This chain links TRBV15 with TRBJ1-1; D is unresolved. The CDR3 consists of 18 residues. Trimming cost V 0 bases and J 2 bases, with 19 bases left between them. Germline V gene sequence: CDR1 LNHNV, CDR2 YYDKDF (reference sequence). CDR3 in DNA: TGTGCCACCAGCAGAGACCACGGCGGCACCCCATACAACACTGAAGCTTTCTTT. Translation: CATSRDHGGTPYNTEAFF.

The rearrangement uses TRBV11-2 and TRBJ1-2; D is uncertain. CDR3 size: 14 residues. Germline assignment: CDR1 SGHAT and CDR2 FQNNGV. The V gene lost 1 base and the J gene lost 2 bases, with 8 bases spanning the gap. This CDR3 reads CASSLVGQNYGYTF. The CDR3 bases are TGTGCCAGCAGCTTAGTTGGGCAGAACTATGGCTACACCTTC.

The chain has TRBV10-3 and TRBJ2-1; D possibly corresponds to TRBD2 (5 bases). The CDR3 extends over 14 amino acids. Germline CDR1 ENHRY, CDR2 SYGVKD. V was pared by 5 bases and J by 8 bases, with 16 bases between. CDR3 amino acids: CAISRAVEDDEQFF. The CDR3 DNA reads TGTGCCATCAGTCGAGCGGTGGAAGACGATGAGCAGTTCTTC.